This entry lists 12 T cell receptor beta chains sequenced from one sample in a study of human T cells and chemical hapten exposure. TCRdb processed the RACE reads anew with MiXCR; each CDR3 protein has one entry. Of some 250,000 distinct CDR3 sequences listed, approximately 8% are singletons. The time point: pre-sensitization, week 0. The treatment is: therapeutic diphenylcyclopropenone sensitization with weekly scalp DPC. This specimen was whole blood, taken in connection with sensitization to the hapten diphenylcyclopropenone (DPC). These receptors were obtained from a man younger than 35 with alopecia areata. Some clones in this sample may be carry-over from other donors' samples.

DNA of the CDR3: TGTGCCAGCAGCCAAGAGTCGATCCGCGCGAATTCACCCCTCCACTTT. Residues: CASSQESIRANSPLHF. The V gene is TRBV4-2, the J gene TRBJ1-6; no reliable D call. The germline CDR1 and CDR2 sequences are LGHNA and YNFKEQ. There are 16 residues in the CDR3. Trimming left V 0 bases short and J 7 bases short, with 13 bases between.

The chain couples TRBV12-3 or TRBV12-4 to TRBJ2-1; TRBD2 matches 11 bases. V dropped 6 bases and J dropped 2; count of bases not matched to a gene: 3. The CDR3 is made up of 15 amino acids. The CDR3 is CASRGTSGTYNEQFF. As DNA, the CDR3 is TGTGCCAGCAGGGGGACTAGCGGAACCTACAATGAGCAGTTCTTC.

This clonotype was detected ten times or more. The chain recombines TRBV5-1 with TRBJ1-1, with 7 bases aligning to TRBD1. V dropped 3 bases and J dropped 1; count of bases not matched to a gene: 3. This CDR3 is built from 14 residues. Germline CDR1 SGHRS, CDR2 YFSETQ. The CDR3 DNA reads TGCGCCAGCAGCTCGAGACAGGGGAACACTGAAGCTTTCTTT. It specifies CASSSRQGNTEAFF. Complete variable domain (other parts from reference TRBV5-1 and TRBJ1-1): KAGVTQTPRYLIKTRGQQVTLSCSPISGHRSVSWYQQTPGQGLQFLFEYFSETQRNKGNFPGRFSGRQFSNSRSEMNVSTLELGDSALYLCASSSRQGNTEAFFGQGTRLTVV.

This clonotype turned up a few times. The chain is built from TRBV12-3 or TRBV12-4 and TRBJ2-3, with a possible D match to TRBD1 (5 bases). This CDR3 has 14 residues. V shed 6 bases and J shed 1 base, with 11 bases lying between them. DNA for the CDR3: TGTGCCAGCAGCCCCCTGACAGGCACAGATACGCAGTATTTT. This codes for CASSPLTGTDTQYF.

This clonotype came up many times. The chain is built from TRBV4-1 and TRBJ1-2, with D uncertain. CDR3 length equals 16 residues. The V and J ends lost 0 bases and 0 bases respectively, with 11 bases between them. Germline CDR1 MGHRA, CDR2 YSYEKL. The CDR3 region has the DNA TGCGCCAGCAGCCAAGATCTCTACAGAGCTAACTATGGCTACACCTTC. Translation gives CASSQDLYRANYGYTF.

The CDR3 nucleotides read TGTGCCAGCAGCCAAGACTTAAACAGGGGAACCATGAACACTGAAGCTTTCTTT. Translating gives CASSQDLNRGTMNTEAFF. The chain couples TRBV4-2 to TRBJ1-1, with TRBD1 matching 7 bases. Per the germline V gene, CDR1 is LGHNA and CDR2 is YNFKEQ. After removal of 0 bases from V and 0 bases from J, the junction contained 10 bases not matched to a gene. This CDR3 is built from 18 residues.

This sequence joins TRBV19 and TRBJ2-5; tentatively, D is TRBD2 (6 bases). Per germline, CDR1 LNHDA and CDR2 SQIVND (reference sequence). The CDR3 is made up of 14 amino acids. V dropped 8 bases and J dropped 5 bases, with 18 bases sitting between them. Here the CDR3 reads CASRERGGRETQYF. CDR3 DNA: TGTGCCAGTCGCGAGCGAGGAGGGCGGGAGACCCAGTACTTC.

J is TRBJ1-6 and V is TRBV7-6, with D perhaps matching TRBD1 (5 bases). The CDR3 extends over 14 amino acids. Trimming took 5 bases from V and 8 from J, leaving 13 bases between them. Germline V gene lookup returns CDR1 SGHVS and CDR2 FNYEAQ. CDR3 amino acids: CASSPQGGDSPLHF. The CDR3 nucleotides are TGTGCCAGCAGCCCCCAGGGCGGCGATTCACCCCTCCACTTT.

This clonotype was detected a few times. V gene TRBV18 combines with J gene TRBJ2-3; the D is unclear. There are 15 residues in the CDR3. Trimming took 1 base from V and 4 from J, leaving 12 bases between them. Germline CDR1 reads KGHSH; CDR2 reads LQKENI. The CDR3 loop reads CASSPLPLRADTQYF. The CDR3 DNA sequence: TGTGCCAGCTCACCACTACCGCTTAGGGCAGATACGCAGTATTTT.

This clonotype came up many times. The chain carries TRBV9 and TRBJ2-2; D is unresolved. V dropped 4 bases and J dropped 6 bases, with 28 bases sitting between them. CDR1 SGDLS and CDR2 YYNGEE come from the germline V gene. CDR3 length: 19 residues. In nucleotides, the CDR3 is TGTGCCAGCAGCTCCCAACCTCGGGCCCGTCGGTTCGGATCCGGGGAGCTGTTTTTT. This gives the protein CASSSQPRARRFGSGELFF.

The rearrangement uses TRBV6-5 and TRBJ2-3, with D uncertain. CDR3 length equals 15 residues. Trimming left V 0 bases short and J 1 base short, with 8 bases between. CDR1 MNHEY and CDR2 SVGAGI come from the germline V gene. DNA of the CDR3: TGTGCCAGCAGTTACTCGAGCAGACGCACAGATACGCAGTATTTT. This gives the protein CASSYSSRRTDTQYF.

V usage is TRBV20-1 and J usage is TRBJ2-1; possible D gene TRBD1, 6 bases. The V end was cut by 1 base, the J end by 14 bases, with 12 bases between. This CDR3 has 11 amino acids. Germline assignment: CDR1 DFQATT and CDR2 SNEGSKA (reference sequence). CDR3 protein: CSARVQGVKFF. The CDR3, as DNA: TGCAGTGCTAGAGTACAGGGAGTAAAGTTCTTC.